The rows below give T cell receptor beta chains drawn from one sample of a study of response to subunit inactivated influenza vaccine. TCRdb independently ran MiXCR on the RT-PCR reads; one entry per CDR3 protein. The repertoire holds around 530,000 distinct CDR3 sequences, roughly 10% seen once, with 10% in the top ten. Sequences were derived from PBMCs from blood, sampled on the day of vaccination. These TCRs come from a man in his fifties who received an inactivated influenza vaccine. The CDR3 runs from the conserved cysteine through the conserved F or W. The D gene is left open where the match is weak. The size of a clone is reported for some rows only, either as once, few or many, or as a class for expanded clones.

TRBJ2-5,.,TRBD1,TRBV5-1,TGCGCCAGCAGCTTGGCCGGGACAGGGTTGGAGACCCAGTACTTC,CASSLAGTGLETQYF
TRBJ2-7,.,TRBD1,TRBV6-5,TGTGCCAGCAGTTACACCTTACAGGGGTTCCACGAGCAGTACTTC,CASSYTLQGFHEQYF
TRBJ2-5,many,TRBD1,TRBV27,TGTGCCAGCAGTGGACAGGGCTGGGAGACCCAGTACTTC,CASSGQGWETQYF
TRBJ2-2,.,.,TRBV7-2,TGTGCCAGCAGCTGGAAAGGGGTTGGGGAGCTGTTTTTT,CASSWKGVGELFF
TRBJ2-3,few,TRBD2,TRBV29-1,TGCAGCGTTGAGTATCGGAGACTAGCGGGCACAGATACGCAGTATTTT,CSVEYRRLAGTDTQYF
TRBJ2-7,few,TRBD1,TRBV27,TGTGCCAGCAGTTTACCTCTCCCGACAGGGACCTACGAGCAGTACTTC,CASSLPLPTGTYEQYF
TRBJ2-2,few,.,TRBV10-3,TGTGCCATCAGTGGGATAGGCTCCTCTCCCCGGGACACCGGGGAGCTGTTTTTT,CAISGIGSSPRDTGELFF
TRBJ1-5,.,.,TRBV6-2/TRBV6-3,TGTGCCAGCACGGACAGAGACCTCCCGCGGCAGCCCCAGCATTTT,CASTDRDLPRQPQHF
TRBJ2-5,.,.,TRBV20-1,TGCAGTGCTAGTGAGGCTAGCAGAGGGGAGACCCAGTACTTC,CSASEASRGETQYF
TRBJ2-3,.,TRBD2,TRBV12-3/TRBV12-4,TGTGCCAGCACCAAGGGACTAGCGGGGGGCCCCACCACAGATACGCAGTATTTT,CASTKGLAGGPTTDTQYF
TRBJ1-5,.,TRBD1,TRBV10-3,TGTGCCATCAGTCCACCGGGACAGGGACCATTCCATAGCAATCAGCCCCAGCATTTT,CAISPPGQGPFHSNQPQHF
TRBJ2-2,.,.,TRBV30,TGTGCCTGGAGACGAAAAGCCGCGAACACCGGGGAGCTGTTTTTT,CAWRRKAANTGELFF
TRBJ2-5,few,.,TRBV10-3,TGTGCCATCAGTGGGGGACCCAGTGGAATCCAAGAGACCCAGTACTTC,CAISGGPSGIQETQYF
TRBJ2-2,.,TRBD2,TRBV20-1,TGCAGTGCTAGAGATGTTCGTACGGGAGGGAACACCGGGGAGCTGTTTTTT,CSARDVRTGGNTGELFF
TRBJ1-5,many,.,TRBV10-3,TGTGCCATCAGCGAAATCGGTGGGGCAGGCAGCAATCAGCCCCAGCATTTT,CAISEIGGAGSNQPQHF
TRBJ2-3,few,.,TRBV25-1,TGTGCCAGCAGTGAGTTTAGTAGGACAGCGATTAGCACAGATACGCAGTATTTT,CASSEFSRTAISTDTQYF
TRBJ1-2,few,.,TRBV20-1,TGCAGTGCTAGGGGTGGAGCTTATGGCTACACCTTC,CSARGGAYGYTF
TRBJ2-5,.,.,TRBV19,TGTGCCAGTAGTATAGATGCGGGCGAAGAGACCCAGTACTTC,CASSIDAGEETQYF
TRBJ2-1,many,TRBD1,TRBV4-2,TGTGCCAGCAGCCAAGATTGGGACAGCTACAATGAGCAGTTCTTC,CASSQDWDSYNEQFF
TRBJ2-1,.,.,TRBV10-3,TGTGCCATATCCCGTGGCCAAGGTAATGAGCAGTTCTTC,CAISRGQGNEQFF
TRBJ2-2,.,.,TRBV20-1,TGCAGTGCTAGAGGGACCGCGGCCGGGGAGCTGTTTTTT,CSARGTAAGELFF
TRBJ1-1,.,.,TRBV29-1,TGCAGCGTTTCTCCGGACACTGAAGCTTTCTTT,CSVSPDTEAFF
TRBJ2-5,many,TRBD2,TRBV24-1,TGTGCCACCAGTACTAGCGGGGGTTCGACCCAGTACTTC,CATSTSGGSTQYF
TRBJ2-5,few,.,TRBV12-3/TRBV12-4,TGTGCCAGCAGTCAGACCCCAACCCCGCCAGCCCAGTACTTC,CASSQTPTPPAQYF
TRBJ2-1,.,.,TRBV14,TGTGCCAGCAGCCAGAACGCGGCTAACAATGAGCAGTTCTTC,CASSQNAANNEQFF
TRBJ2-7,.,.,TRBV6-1,TGTGCCAGCAGCGACCACGGACACCGCTACGAGCAGTACTTC,CASSDHGHRYEQYF
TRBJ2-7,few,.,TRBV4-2,TGTGCCAGCAGCCAAGGGGGGCTTGGCAGGGAGGACTATTTGAAGTACTTC,CASSQGGLGREDYLKYF
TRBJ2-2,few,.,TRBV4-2,TGTGCCAGCAGCCAAGACAGGGGGGTGGAGACCGGGGAGCTGTTTTTT,CASSQDRGVETGELFF
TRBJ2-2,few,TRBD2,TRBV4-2,TGTGCCAGCAGCCAAGTCCTCCCCCGCGGGAGGGCCAAGAACACCGGGGAGCTGTTTTTT,CASSQVLPRGRAKNTGELFF
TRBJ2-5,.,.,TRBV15,TGTGCCACCAGCAGTCCCCTAGGGACCCAGTACTTC,CATSSPLGTQYF
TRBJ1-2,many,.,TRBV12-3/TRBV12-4,TGTGCCAGCAGTTTTTTGGGGTCCTATGGCTACACCTTC,CASSFLGSYGYTF
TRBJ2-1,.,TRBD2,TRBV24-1,TGTGCCACCAGTTCGCAGCGGGAGATCACCAATGAGCAGTTCTTC,CATSSQREITNEQFF
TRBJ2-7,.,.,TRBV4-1,TGCGCCAGCAGCCCCAAGGCACTAGCTGATACCTACGAGCAGTACTTC,CASSPKALADTYEQYF
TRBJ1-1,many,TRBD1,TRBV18,TGTGCCAGCTCACTCCAGACAGGGTACACTGAAGCTTTCTTT,CASSLQTGYTEAFF
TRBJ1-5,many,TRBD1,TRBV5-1,TGCGCCAGCAGCCCCGGACAGGGTTATAGCAATCAGCCCCAGCATTTT,CASSPGQGYSNQPQHF
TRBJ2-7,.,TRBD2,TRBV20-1,TGCAGTGCTAGAGATCCCCGGGGGGGATCCTACGAGCAGTACTTC,CSARDPRGGSYEQYF
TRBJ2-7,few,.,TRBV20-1,TGCAGTGCTAGAGCGATTCAGGATCTGTACGAGCAGTACTTC,CSARAIQDLYEQYF
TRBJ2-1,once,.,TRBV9,TGTGCCAGCAGCGTAGGAGGCGCCCTAAGCTCCTACAATGAGCAGTTCTTC,CASSVGGALSSYNEQFF
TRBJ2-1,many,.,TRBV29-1,TGCAGCGCTAGCCTCAATGAGCAGTTCTTC,CSASLNEQFF
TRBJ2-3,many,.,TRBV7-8,TGTGCCAGCAGCCCGACTGGCGGGGTTTACACAGATACGCAGTATTTT,CASSPTGGVYTDTQYF
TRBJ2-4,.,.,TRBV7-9,TGTGCCAGCAGTGGTGAAAACATTCAGTACTTC,CASSGENIQYF
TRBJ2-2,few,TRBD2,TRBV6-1,TGTGCCAGCAGAAGCGGGAGGCTCAACACCGGGGAGCTGTTTTTT,CASRSGRLNTGELFF
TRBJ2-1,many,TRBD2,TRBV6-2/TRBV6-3,TGTGCCAGCAGTATTAGCGGGACCTTCTACAATGAGCAGTTCTTC,CASSISGTFYNEQFF